These 20 T cell receptor beta chains were sequenced from one sample in a study of cytomegalovirus exposure and HLA in healthy donors. 13 Jbeta primers and 60 Vbeta primers were used for the PCR. The repertoire was sequenced with immunoSEQ multiplex PCR; TCRdb's copy has only in-frame clones and lacks some. The data hold 80,000 to 95,000 clones, with about 75% observed a single time. The material sequenced was PBMCs. These receptors originate from a female donor in good health and CMV-seronegative.

The chain recombines TRBV5-4 with TRBJ2-7; 10 positions match TRBD1. The CDR3 is made up of 14 amino acids. Germline CDR1 SGHNT, CDR2 YYREEE (reference sequence). After removal of 4 bases from V and 3 bases from J, the junction contained 4 bases not matched to a gene. The CDR3 DNA sequence: TGTGCCAGCAGCCGTCGGACAGGGGGCTACGAGCAGTACTTC. Translated: CASSRRTGGYEQYF.

The rearrangement joins TRBV6-1 to TRBJ1-5; tentatively, D is TRBD1 (6 bases). There are 15 residues in the CDR3. V dropped 3 bases and J dropped 0 bases, with 9 bases sitting between them. Germline values: CDR1 MNHNS, CDR2 SASEGT. The CDR3 protein is CASSEDSYSNQPQHF. CDR3 DNA sequence: TGTGCCAGCAGTGAGGACAGTTATAGCAATCAGCCCCAGCATTTT.

The gene calls are TRBV5-1 and TRBJ1-2; 7 positions match TRBD1. CDR1 is SGHRS, CDR2 YFSETQ, per germline. Germline trimming cut 2 bases from V and 6 bases from J; bases unmatched to any gene: 10. This CDR3 has 15 residues. The CDR3 DNA reads as TGCGCCAGCAGCTTCCCGACAGGGCGGTCCGATGGCTACACCTTC. Its translation is CASSFPTGRSDGYTF.

This clone was recorded only once. The chain uses TRBV4-1 and TRBJ1-1; D remains ambiguous. There are 16 residues in the CDR3. Germline V gene lookup returns CDR1 MGHRA and CDR2 YSYEKL. Trimming removed 0 bases at V and 0 bases at J, with 11 bases between. The CDR3 loop is CASSQESQAMNTEAFF. The CDR3 bases are TGCGCCAGCAGCCAAGAGTCGCAGGCCATGAACACTGAAGCTTTCTTT.

Comment on this clone: The junction departs from the called germline gene at one end, perhaps through a read error. V gene TRBV7-9 combines with J gene TRBJ2-7; D possibly corresponds to TRBD1 (6 bases). The CDR3 has 12 residues. CDR1 and CDR2 (germline): SEHNR, FQNEAQ (reference sequence). The CDR3: CSSSPGQHEQYF. CDR3 nucleotides: TGTTCCAGCAGCCCGGGACAACACGAGCAGTACTTC. Full variable domain (rest looked up from reference TRBV7-9 and TRBJ2-7): DTGVSQNPRHKITKRGQNVTFRCDPISEHNRLYWYRQTLGQGPEFLTYFQNEAQLEKSRLLSDRFSAERPKGSFSTLEIQRTEQGDSAMYLCSSSPGQHEQYFGPGTRLTVT.

The chain joins TRBV5-1 to TRBJ2-7, with D tentatively TRBD2 (7 bases). Germline CDR1 is SGHRS and CDR2 is YFSETQ. V gave up 7 bases and J gave up 6 bases, with 14 bases separating them. The length of the CDR3 is 12 residues. CDR3 bases: TGCGCCAGCGGGAGGGGGGACCTCGAGCAGTACTTC. It codes for CASGRGDLEQYF.

The V and J genes are TRBV7-8 and TRBJ2-7; perhaps TRBD2 as D (5 bases). Germline V lookup: CDR1 SGHVS, CDR2 FQNEAQ. This CDR3 is 13 amino acids long. Trimming cost V 2 bases and J 4 bases, with 9 bases left between them. The CDR3 reads CASSLRGRYEQYF. DNA of the CDR3: TGTGCCAGCAGCTTAAGAGGGAGATACGAGCAGTACTTC.

Turning to this clone: The CDR3 carries no conserved terminal phenylalanine or tryptophan, so it likely arises from a read error. No DNA is shown, since the ends of the CDR3 on it are uncertain; the CDR3 is the one TCRdb lists. The chain combines TRBV10-2 with TRBJ1-1. The CDR3 sequence runs 10 residues, both termini included. Looked up from germline, CDR1 is WSHSY and CDR2 is SAAADI. CDR3: CASSSSREPL.

The V gene is TRBV4-3, the J gene TRBJ2-5; 7 bases line up with TRBD2. This CDR3 has 15 residues. The ends lost 0 bases at V and 5 bases at J; junction bases unmatched: 6. Per the germline V gene, CDR1 is LGHNA and CDR2 is YSLEER. CDR3: CASSQDAGGRETQYF. The CDR3 nucleotides read TGCGCCAGCAGCCAAGACGCCGGGGGGAGGGAGACCCAGTACTTC.

The chain combines TRBV6-5 with TRBJ2-1; D perhaps matches TRBD2 (5 bases). From germline, CDR1 is MNHEY and CDR2 SVGAGI. Trimming left V 3 bases short and J 8 bases short, with 17 bases between. The CDR3 contains 15 residues. In DNA, the CDR3 is TGTGCCAGCAGTTATCCGTCCGCCGAGGGCGATGAGCAGTTCTTC. This encodes CASSYPSAEGDEQFF.

CDR3 DNA: TGTGCCAGCCAGGACAGGGCGGGAGATACGCAGTATTTT. Protein product: CASQDRAGDTQYF. V gene TRBV27 combines with J gene TRBJ2-3, with 8 bases fitting TRBD1. The CDR3 consists of 13 residues. V was clipped by 8 bases and J by 5 bases; unmatched bases: 6. From germline, CDR1 is MNHEY and CDR2 SMNVEV (reference sequence).

This clone was found once. The V and J genes are TRBV28 and TRBJ1-4; TRBD1 agrees at 9 bases. Germline V gene sequence: CDR1 MDHEN, CDR2 SYDVKM. V lost 5 bases to trimming and J lost 7 bases; unmatched junction nucleotides: 14. The CDR3 loop spans 17 amino acids. CDR3 in amino acids: CASSPGQGPRVGEKLFF. The CDR3 nucleotides are TGTGCCAGCAGTCCGGGACAGGGTCCCAGAGTTGGTGAAAAACTGTTTTTT.

V is TRBV2 and J is TRBJ1-4, with 7 bases identical to TRBD1. The trim removed 8 bases at V and 0 bases at J, leaving 6 bases unmatched. Germline V gene lookup returns CDR1 SNHLY and CDR2 FYNNEI. The CDR3 length is 15 residues. DNA for the CDR3: TGTGCCAGCCGACAGGGTACATCAACTAATGAAAAACTGTTTTTT. Encoded protein: CASRQGTSTNEKLFF. Filled out from reference TRBV2 and TRBJ1-4, the complete variable domain reads EPEVTQTPSHQVTQMGQEVILRCVPISNHLYFYWYRQILGQKVEFLVSFYNNEISEKSEIFDDQFSVERPDGSNFTLKIRSTKLEDSAMYFCASRQGTSTNEKLFFGSGTQLSVL.

The gene calls are TRBV5-3 and TRBJ1-2; TRBD1 aligns across 8 bases. TRBV5-3 falls under the ORF class, with uncertain function. The CDR3 sequence is 18 residues long. V lost 4 bases, J lost 4 bases, and 18 bases stayed unmatched. CDR3 sequence (DNA): TGTGCCAGAAGCATCCGGGACAGGCCGCACCGAACCTTCTATGGCTACACCTTC. This translates into CARSIRDRPHRTFYGYTF.

The genes are TRBV27 and TRBJ2-5; the D gene is possibly TRBD2 (5 bases). Germline-derived CDR1 and CDR2 are MNHEY and SMNVEV (reference sequence). This CDR3 region has 15 residues. Trimming stripped 4 bases from V and 5 bases from J, with 17 bases between. CDR3 in amino acids: CASSSDVPRGETQYF. DNA of the CDR3: TGTGCCAGCAGTTCGGACGTACCCAGAGGGGAGACCCAGTACTTC.

The chain couples TRBV28 to TRBJ2-2; the D gene is possibly TRBD1 (6 bases). V was pared by 6 bases and J by 1 base, with 12 bases between. The CDR3 has 15 amino acids. Germline V CDR1 and CDR2: MDHEN, SYDVKM. Here the CDR3 DNA reads TGTGCCAGCAGAACACCGGGACAGAACACCGGGGAGCTGTTTTTT. Its translation: CASRTPGQNTGELFF.

This sequence joins TRBV5-1 and TRBJ2-1, with a weak D call TRBD1 (5 bases). CDR1 is SGHRS, CDR2 YFSETQ, per germline. This CDR3 region has 12 residues. Trimming pared 2 bases from V and 5 bases from J, leaving 5 bases between. This chain's CDR3 is CASSLQDNEQFF. The CDR3 nucleotides read TGCGCCAGCAGCTTACAGGACAATGAGCAGTTCTTC.

In its sample, this clone was seen a few times. The chain links TRBV6-1 to TRBJ1-1, with D possibly TRBD1 on 5 matching bases. The CDR3 sequence is 11 residues long. CDR1 and CDR2 from the germline V gene are MNHNS and SASEGT. V was shortened by 10 bases and J by 0 bases, with 6 bases between the two germline ends. CDR3 DNA sequence: TGTGCCAAGGGGATGAACACTGAAGCTTTCTTT. Amino acids: CAKGMNTEAFF.

The gene calls are TRBV2 and TRBJ2-7; 9 positions match TRBD2. The CDR3 runs to 15 residues. Germline lookup yields CDR1 SNHLY and CDR2 FYNNEI. The trim removed 3 bases at V and 1 base at J, leaving 4 bases unmatched. The CDR3 DNA reads as TGTGCCAGCAGTGACGTGAGCGGGAGGTCCTACGAGCAGTACTTC. It encodes CASSDVSGRSYEQYF.

The chain uses TRBV30 and TRBJ2-7, with 8 bases fitting TRBD1. The CDR3 sequence is 12 residues long. CDR1 and CDR2 from the germline V gene are GTSNPN and SVGIG (reference sequence). The ends lost 3 bases at V and 5 bases at J; junction bases unmatched: 3. CDR3 sequence: CAWSVTGDEQYF. The CDR3 DNA reads TGTGCCTGGAGCGTGACAGGGGACGAGCAGTACTTC. Drawing the rest from reference TRBV30 and TRBJ2-7, the complete variable domain is SQTIHQWPATLVQPVGSPLSLECTVEGTSNPNLYWYRQAAGRGLQLLFYSVGIGQISSEVPQNLSASRPQDRQFILSSKKLLLSDSGFYLCAWSVTGDEQYFGPGTRLTVT.